This T cell receptor (beta chain) emerged from a study of blood T cell repertoires in COVID-19. Assay: immunoSEQ multiplex PCR; the TCRdb copy retains only in-frame clones and omits some. The data hold 200,000 to 250,000 clones, with approximately 87% observed a single time. Germline values: CDR1 SGHDT, CDR2 YYEEEE. The CDR3 runs to 14 residues. V shed 1 base and J 4 bases; nucleotides not matched to a gene: 1. The sequencing sample was made of PBMCs or T cells enriched from blood (not recorded which). The genes are TRBV5-6 and TRBJ2-1, with 8 positions matching TRBD2. The clonotype originates from a woman aged 45-60 years in a cohort exposed to, infected with or recovered from COVID-19 (not recorded which). The CDR3 coding sequence is TGTGCCAGCAGCTTGACTAGCGGATACAATGAGCAGTTCTTC. Encoded protein: CASSLTSGYNEQFF. Drawing the rest from reference TRBV5-6 and TRBJ2-1, the complete variable domain is DAGVTQSPTHLIKTRGQQVTLRCSPKSGHDTVSWYQQALGQGPQFIFQYYEEEERQRGNFPDRFSGHQFPNYSSELNVNALLLGDSALYLCASSLTSGYNEQFFGPGTRLTVL.